This T cell receptor (beta chain) was found in a study of T cells in Graves' hyperthyroidism and ophthalmopathy. It was RNA transcripts that yielded the amplified TCR beta CDR3 regions. In the first-round RT-PCR of the TCR CDR3, the HTBI primer set was used. TCRdb reanalysed the multiplex PCR reads using MiXCR and keeps one entry per CDR3 protein. The table includes 340,000 or so distinct CDR3 sequences, roughly 17% detected once. This CDR3 has 11 residues. V shed 8 bases and J shed 4 bases, with 11 bases lying between them. Germline V gene sequence: CDR1 GTSNPN, CDR2 SVGIG (reference sequence). The table lists this clonotype with a few counts.

The clonotype originates from a man aged 25-45 years with Graves' hyperthyroidism. The rearrangement uses TRBV30 and TRBJ1-1, with D hard to call. The specimen was blood. The chain's CDR3 is CARQMGTEAFF. The CDR3 nucleotides read TGTGCCAGACAAATGGGCACTGAAGCTTTCTTT. Full variable domain (outside the CDR3, taken from reference TRBV30 and TRBJ1-1): SQTIHQWPATLVQPVGSPLSLECTVEGTSNPNLYWYRQAAGRGLQLLFYSVGIGQISSEVPQNLSASRPQDRQFILSSKKLLLSDSGFYLCARQMGTEAFFGQGTRLTVV.